Detailed here is one T cell receptor beta chain. No cognate antigen has been identified for it. Base qualities are missing; no much larger clone stands one base away. Using the deep immunoSEQ assay, TCR CDR3 regions were amplified from genomic DNA by multiplex PCR. Genomic DNA extracted from each cell subset was distributed evenly over all wells of several immunoSEQ 96-well plates, and each plate served as one replicate. For sorted subsets, roughly 200 ng of genomic DNA, equivalent to 25,000 to 35,000 T cell genomes, went into each replicate PCR. Purified libraries were quantified with a Qubit 3.0 fluorometer, sized on a Bioanalyzer 2100, and re-quantified with the KAPA Library Quantification kit. A separate single-read 150-cycle Illumina NextSeq 550 flow cell was used to sequence each immunoSEQ 96-well plate. As for the authors' bioinformatics: Because the immunoSEQ output included only junctional sequences and no quality scores, the filtering could not be the same as the filtering used for full-length reads. To assign V/J genes and CDR3, sequences were annotated against IMGT germline references using PyIR, a Python wrapper for IgBLAST v1.9. Reads were filtered out if the reads had weak V/J assignments (E-value above 1e-6), no CDR3, stop codons, out-of-frame junctions, or ambiguous translated residues. V3J clonotypes were defined as sequences sharing the same inferred V gene, J gene, and CDR3 amino acid sequence. Percentage overlap between repertoires was computed as shared unique clonotypes divided by the size of the smaller repertoire. Repertoire richness was assessed with RTK rarefaction, the Chao1 estimator, and Recon v2.1 estimates of unobserved clonotypes. Generation probabilities were computed with OLGA for all TCRbeta clonotypes obtained by the gDNA method from a handful of donors. TCRdb provides this immuneACCESS table in a form limited to in-frame rearrangements. Some clones are lacking; in checked studies, under half of them reflect an unresolved V gene, and why the rest are absent is not known. D and trimming were read from the DNA, whereas the V and J calls and clone size are those reported in that table. In all, the sample holds around 580,000 clones, and roughly 98% of those were seen once. The ten largest account for 0.3% of the sample.

Trimmed from V: 2 bases; trimmed from J: 5 bases; junction bases lacking a gene match: 5. The CDR3 covers 15 residues, taking in both the cysteine and the phenylalanine. The entry retains the CDR3 DNA only, 45 bases that are in frame from base 1. The CDR1 and CDR2 encoded by the germline V gene are SGHTA and FQGNSA. The data originate from a study of shared clonotypes between healthy human individuals (dated by TCRdb to 2018 to 2021). Regarding the research as a whole: A few men and two women, aged 18 to 49 years, made up the cohort. To increase sequencing depth and limit assay-specific biases, TCR repertoire library preparation and sequencing were carried out by different laboratories using diverse techniques. Each donor's leukapheresis produced roughly between roughly 0.85 and 9.5 billion PBMCs. Per donor, three plates each were used for CD4 naive and CD4 memory, two for CD8 naive, and one for CD8 memory. To estimate repertoire size and how much clonotype sharing occurs between individuals, the study deeply sequenced the blood TCR repertoires of about five healthy adults. General study outcomes and caveats: Sampling was limited to blood, and TCR repertoires in tissue likely differ from TCR repertoires in blood. Rarefaction of sorted-subset datasets indicated incomplete sequencing despite the large sequencing depth. Naive subsets generally had larger estimated clonotype richness than memory subsets. Approximately 5% of naive CD4, 3.5% of naive CD8, approximately 2% of memory CD4, and about 0.4% of memory CD8 clonotypes were shared across a few donors. Clonotypes shared by all four sorted-subset donors showed higher generation probabilities than non-shared clonotypes. Pairwise subsampling led to the expectation that sequencing depth would affect the degree of clonotype sharing among donors. The genetic and exposure-history diversity represented was limited by the small number of donors.

For the CD8 naive samples, CD45RO-negative cells were positively selected for CCR7, yielding a CD45RA+CCR7+ population from which TemRA cells were excluded. Healthy HIV-negative adults with no recently reported acute infections or vaccinations were included as donors. Every donor was a Caucasian adult residing in Nashville, Tennessee, USA. Blood was obtained by leukapheresis, after which PBMCs were separated by Ficoll-Histopaque density gradient centrifugation and cryopreserved in liquid nitrogen vapor phase. Analytical flow cytometry was used to check the purity and quantity of every magnetically sorted T cell population. Genomic DNA was isolated from every sorted fraction and measured by UV absorbance on a Nanodrop 2000c.

The TCR originated in a young man in good health. Sequenced input: naive CD8+ T cells sorted from blood. Explained via the paper, the cell subset or site label denotes: CD45RA+CCR7+. The chain employs TRBV7-2 and TRBJ2-7, with TRBD2 identical over 11 junction bases. CDR3 region: CASSLIAGGLDEQYF. The DNA sequence is as follows: TGTGCCAGCAGCTTAATAGCGGGAGGGTTGGACGAGCAGTACTTC.